This TCR beta chain was documented in a study of blood T cell repertoires in COVID-19. Background on the study: The study drew acute and convalescent COVID-19 samples from the United States, Italy and Spain. PBMCs, B-cell-depleted T cells, or T cells were the source of the cDNA or gDNA that made up the material.

Study processing details: By means of reference gene primer amplification, nucleated cell counts were estimated. Only in-frame clones appear in the TCRdb table, and some are missing; sequencing was by immunoSEQ multiplex PCR. The D gene and trimming were derived from the DNA, and the V and J assignments and clone size from that table. The data contain about 61,000 clones, more than 75% of them singletons. This receptor was taken from a human donor in a cohort sampled during active COVID-19. Sequencing was done on a sample of peripheral blood.

CDR3 DNA: TGTGCCAGCAGCCACCTAAACCTGACAGGGTCTAACTATGGCTACACCTTC. This sequence encodes CASSHLNLTGSNYGYTF. This chain links TRBV4-2 with TRBJ1-2, with 7 bases that match TRBD1. The junction had 10 bases not matched to a gene; V was cut back by 3 bases and J by 0 bases. The CDR3 consists of 17 residues. Germline assignment: CDR1 LGHNA and CDR2 YNFKEQ.